This T cell receptor (beta chain) appears in the sequencing data of a study of cytomegalovirus exposure and HLA in healthy donors. The study, taken as a whole, reports: Specificity for CMV antigens was confirmed in vitro for three of the CMV-associated chains. In the 95 to 150 validation repertoires, a later analysis found that first-cohort TCR clusters tended to co-occur.

CDR3 length equals 17 residues. V was clipped by 5 bases and J by 8 bases; unmatched bases: 10. Germline-derived CDR1 and CDR2 are SGHTA and FQGNSA. Measured with immunoSEQ multiplex PCR; TCRdb has only the in-frame clones, and not every one. The table shows more than 140,000 clones, with less than 90% occurring only once. As for this clone: Its target is not known.

The V gene is TRBV7-2, the J gene TRBJ2-3; 16 bases are a match to TRBD2. The material sequenced was PBMCs. The source of this sequence is a woman under 30 in good health and CMV-seropositive. Here the CDR3 reads CASSPWAGTSGRATQYF. The CDR3 region has the DNA TGTGCCAGCAGCCCCTGGGCCGGGACTAGCGGGAGGGCTACGCAGTATTTT.